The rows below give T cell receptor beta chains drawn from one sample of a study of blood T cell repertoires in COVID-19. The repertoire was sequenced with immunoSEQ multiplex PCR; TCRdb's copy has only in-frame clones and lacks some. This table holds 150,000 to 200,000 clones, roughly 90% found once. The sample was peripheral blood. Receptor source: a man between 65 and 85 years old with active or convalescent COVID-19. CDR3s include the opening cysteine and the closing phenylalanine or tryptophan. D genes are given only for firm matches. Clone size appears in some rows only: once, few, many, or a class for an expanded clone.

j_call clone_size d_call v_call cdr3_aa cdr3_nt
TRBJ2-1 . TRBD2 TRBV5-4 CASSFGGTSEANSYNEQFF TGTGCCAGCAGCTTTGGGGGGACTAGCGAAGCCAACTCCTACAATGAGCAGTTCTTC
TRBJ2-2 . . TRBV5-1 CASSLGWATGELFF TGCGCCAGCAGCTTGGGTTGGGCCACCGGGGAGCTGTTTTTT
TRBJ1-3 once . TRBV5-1 CASSLAEAGEAGNTIYF TGCGCCAGCAGCTTGGCCGAGGCAGGGGAAGCTGGAAACACCATATATTTT
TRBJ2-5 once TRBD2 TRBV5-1 CASSLNLGLAGVETQYF TGCGCCAGCAGCTTAAACCTGGGACTAGCGGGAGTGGAGACCCAGTACTTC
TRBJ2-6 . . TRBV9 CASSVAPGSGANVLTF TGTGCCAGCAGCGTAGCACCCGGTTCTGGGGCCAACGTCCTGACTTTC
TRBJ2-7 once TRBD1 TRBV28 CASSPPGQSGRIPYEQYF TGTGCCAGCAGCCCCCCGGGACAGTCAGGACGAATTCCATACGAGCAGTACTTC
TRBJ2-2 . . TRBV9 CASSVQGRGAGELFF TGTGCCAGCAGCGTTCAGGGAAGGGGTGCCGGGGAGCTGTTTTTT
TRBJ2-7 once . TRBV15 CATSREYRAVEQYF TGTGCCACCAGCAGAGAATACAGGGCTGTCGAGCAGTACTTC
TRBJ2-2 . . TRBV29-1 CSVDSLRGRGELFF TGCAGCGTTGATTCCCTAAGGGGCCGCGGGGAGCTGTTTTTT
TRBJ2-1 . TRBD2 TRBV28 CASSSPIAGSYNEQFF TGTGCCAGCAGTTCCCCGATAGCGGGATCCTACAATGAGCAGTTCTTC
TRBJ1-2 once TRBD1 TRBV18 CASSLDRGDNYGYTF TGTGCCAGCTCACTCGACAGGGGCGATAACTATGGCTACACCTTC
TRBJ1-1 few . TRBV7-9 CASRYPSTGYTEAFF TGTGCCAGCAGATACCCGTCTACGGGATACACTGAAGCTTTCTTT
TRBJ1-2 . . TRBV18 CASSPNSNYGYTF TGTGCCAGCTCACCGAACAGTAACTATGGCTACACCTTC
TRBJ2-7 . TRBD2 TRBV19 CASRPGTSGTYEQYF TGTGCCAGTAGGCCCGGGACTAGCGGAACCTACGAGCAGTACTTC
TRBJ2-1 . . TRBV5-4 CASSPTVGGSRGYNEQFF TGTGCCAGCAGCCCTACAGTAGGGGGTAGCAGGGGCTACAATGAGCAGTTCTTC
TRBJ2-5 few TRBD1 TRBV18 CASSPDRVTETQYF TGTGCCAGCTCACCGGACAGGGTAACGGAGACCCAGTACTTC
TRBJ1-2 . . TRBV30 CAWSPTLHYGYTF TGTGCCTGGAGCCCAACTTTACACTATGGCTACACCTTC
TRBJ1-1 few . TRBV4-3 CASSQDLASRGAFF TGCGCCAGCAGCCAAGATCTCGCTAGCCGCGGAGCTTTCTTT
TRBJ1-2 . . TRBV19 CASRLTGFRTHGYTF TGTGCCAGCCGATTAACCGGGTTCAGAACTCATGGCTACACCTTC